The sequence of this TCR beta chain was determined in a study of blood T cell repertoires in COVID-19. Trimming removed 0 bases at V and 2 bases at J, with 8 bases between. The CDR3 contains 14 residues. Germline V CDR1 and CDR2: SGHDT, YYEEEE. Source study methods: Estimation of nucleated cell counts was performed using reference gene primer amplification. Sequenced by immunoSEQ multiplex PCR; TCRdb stores in-frame clones only, minus some. V, J and clone size are those of that table, while D and trimming were read from the DNA. In the table there are around 120,000 clones, over 85% of which are singletons.

This receptor was taken from a man aged 45-60 years with active COVID-19. The sequenced material came from peripheral blood. The rearrangement joins TRBV5-6 to TRBJ2-5, with unresolved D. The CDR3 loop reads CASSLGLPQETQYF. The CDR3, as DNA: TGTGCCAGCAGCTTGGGTCTACCACAAGAGACCCAGTACTTC.